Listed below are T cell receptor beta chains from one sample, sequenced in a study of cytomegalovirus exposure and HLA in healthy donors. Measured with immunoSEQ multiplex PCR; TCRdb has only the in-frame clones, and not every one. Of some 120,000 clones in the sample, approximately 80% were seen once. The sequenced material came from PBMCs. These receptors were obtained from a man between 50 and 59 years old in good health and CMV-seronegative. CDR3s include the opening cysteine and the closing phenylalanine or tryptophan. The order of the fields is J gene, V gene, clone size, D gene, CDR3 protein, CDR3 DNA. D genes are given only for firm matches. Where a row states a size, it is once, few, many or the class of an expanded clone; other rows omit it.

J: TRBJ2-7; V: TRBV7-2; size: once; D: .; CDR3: CASSSAYEQYF; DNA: TGTGCCAGCAGCTCAGCCTACGAGCAGTACTTC
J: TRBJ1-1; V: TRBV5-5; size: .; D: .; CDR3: CASSFTRGNTLNTEAFF; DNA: TGTGCCAGCAGCTTTACCAGGGGCAATACCCTGAACACTGAAGCTTTCTTT
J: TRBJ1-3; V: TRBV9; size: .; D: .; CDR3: CASSVGGTGNTIYF; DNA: TGTGCCAGCAGCGTGGGAGGAACCGGAAACACCATATATTTT
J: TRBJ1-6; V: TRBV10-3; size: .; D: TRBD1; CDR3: CAITRDSLIDSPLHF; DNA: TGTGCCATCACCCGGGACAGCTTGATCGATTCACCCCTCCACTTT
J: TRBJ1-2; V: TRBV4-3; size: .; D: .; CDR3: CASSRSSTMRYGYPF; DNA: TGCGCCAGCAGCCGTTCGTCGACGATGCGGTATGGCTACCCCTTC
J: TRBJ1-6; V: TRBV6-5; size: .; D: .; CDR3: CASRTSPGGVSPLHF; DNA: TGTGCCAGCAGAACAAGTCCTGGGGGGGTCTCACCCCTCCACTTT
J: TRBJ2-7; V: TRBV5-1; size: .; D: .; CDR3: CASSLGRQPYEQYF; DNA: TGCGCCAGCAGCTTGGGCAGACAACCCTACGAGCAGTACTTC
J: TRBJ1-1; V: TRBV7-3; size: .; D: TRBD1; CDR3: CASSPDRERTEAFF; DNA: TGTGCCAGCAGCCCCGACAGGGAACGCACTGAAGCTTTCTTT
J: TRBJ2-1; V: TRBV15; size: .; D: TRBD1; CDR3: CATSSGQDSGQFF; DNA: TGTGCCACCAGCAGCGGACAGGATTCAGGGCAGTTCTTC
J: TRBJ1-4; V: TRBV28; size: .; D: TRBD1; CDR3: CARMTGPTNEKLFF; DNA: TGTGCCAGAATGACAGGGCCGACTAATGAAAAACTGTTTTTT
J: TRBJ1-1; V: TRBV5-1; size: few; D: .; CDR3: CASSLSVPGATEAFF; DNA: TGCGCCAGCAGCTTGTCTGTCCCGGGAGCCACTGAAGCTTTCTTT
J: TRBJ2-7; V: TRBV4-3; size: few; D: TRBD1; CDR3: CASSYAGTGGREQYF; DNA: TGCGCCAGCAGCTACGCCGGGACAGGGGGCCGCGAGCAGTACTTC
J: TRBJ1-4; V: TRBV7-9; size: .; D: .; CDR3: CASSLGPAGLNEKLFF; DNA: TGTGCCAGCAGCTTAGGGCCCGCAGGCCTTAATGAAAAACTGTTTTTT
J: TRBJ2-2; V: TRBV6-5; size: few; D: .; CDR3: CASSYWGPRPNGELFF; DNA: TGTGCCAGCAGTTACTGGGGGCCGCGCCCCAACGGGGAGCTGTTTTTT
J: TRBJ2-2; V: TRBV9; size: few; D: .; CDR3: CASSAWNTGELFF; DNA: TGTGCCAGCAGCGCCTGGAACACCGGGGAGCTGTTTTTT
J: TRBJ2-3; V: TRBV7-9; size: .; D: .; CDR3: CASSLDWSDTQYF; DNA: TGTGCCAGCAGCTTAGATTGGAGTGATACGCAGTATTTT
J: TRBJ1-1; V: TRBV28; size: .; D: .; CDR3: CASSLLTRGTEAFF; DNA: TGTGCCAGCAGTTTATTAACAAGGGGCACTGAAGCTTTCTTT
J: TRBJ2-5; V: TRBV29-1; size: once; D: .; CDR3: CGGKGSGQETQYF; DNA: TGCGGCGGGAAGGGGAGCGGGCAAGAGACCCAGTACTTC
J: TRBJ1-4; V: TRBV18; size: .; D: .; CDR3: CASSPRTAGSNEKLFF; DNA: TGTGCCAGCTCACCACGTACTGCAGGGTCTAATGAAAAACTGTTTTTT
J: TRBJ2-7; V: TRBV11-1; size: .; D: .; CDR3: CASSLGRGNYEQYF; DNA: TGTGCCAGCAGCTTAGGTAGGGGAAACTACGAGCAGTACTTC
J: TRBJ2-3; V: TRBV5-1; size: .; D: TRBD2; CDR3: CASSQRGVSTDTQYF; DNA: TGCGCCAGCAGCCAGCGGGGGGTTAGCACAGATACGCAGTATTTT
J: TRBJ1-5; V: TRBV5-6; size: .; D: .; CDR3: CASSFGADSSQPQHF; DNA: TGTGCCAGCAGCTTTGGGGCAGATTCCTCCCAGCCCCAGCATTTT
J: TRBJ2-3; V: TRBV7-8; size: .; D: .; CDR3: CALQQGSTDTQYF; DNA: TGTGCCCTTCAACAGGGTAGCACAGATACGCAGTATTTT
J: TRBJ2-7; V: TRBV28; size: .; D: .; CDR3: CAPTVHEQYF; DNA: TGTGCCCCCACTGTCCACGAGCAGTACTTC
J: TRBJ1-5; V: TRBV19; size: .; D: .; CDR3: CASSEGGARPQHF; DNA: TGTGCCAGTAGTGAGGGAGGGGCGCGGCCCCAGCATTTT
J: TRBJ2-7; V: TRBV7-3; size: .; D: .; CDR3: CASSLSGQNYEQYF; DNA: TGTGCCAGCAGCTTATCGGGACAAAATTACGAGCAGTACTTC
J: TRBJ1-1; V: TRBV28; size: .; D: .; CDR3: CASSFQANTEAFF; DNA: TGTGCCAGCAGTTTTCAGGCAAACACTGAAGCTTTCTTT
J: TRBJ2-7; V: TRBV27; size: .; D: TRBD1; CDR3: CASTSTGGGEQYF; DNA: TGTGCCAGCACCTCGACAGGGGGCGGCGAGCAGTACTTC
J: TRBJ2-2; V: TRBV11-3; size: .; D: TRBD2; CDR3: CASSLLAGGAGELFF; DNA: TGTGCCAGCAGCCTCCTGGCGGGGGGGGCCGGGGAGCTGTTTTTT
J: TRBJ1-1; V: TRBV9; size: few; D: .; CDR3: CASSPEGRMNTEAFF; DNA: TGTGCCAGCAGCCCCGAGGGCCGAATGAACACTGAAGCTTTCTTT
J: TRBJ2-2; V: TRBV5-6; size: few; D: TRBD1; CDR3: CASSFRQGAGTGELFF; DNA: TGTGCCAGCAGCTTCCGACAGGGGGCTGGGACCGGGGAGCTGTTTTTT
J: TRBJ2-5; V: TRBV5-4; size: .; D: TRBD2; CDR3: CASSRELAGPGETQYF; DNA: TGTGCCAGCAGTCGAGAGCTAGCGGGGCCTGGAGAGACCCAGTACTTC
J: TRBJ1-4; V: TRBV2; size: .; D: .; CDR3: CASSDPPEDANEKLFF; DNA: TGTGCCAGCAGTGACCCCCCGGAGGACGCTAATGAAAAACTGTTTTTT
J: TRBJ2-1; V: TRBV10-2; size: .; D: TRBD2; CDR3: CASSDTSGGRNEQFF; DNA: TGCGCCAGCAGTGACACTAGCGGGGGTCGCAATGAGCAGTTCTTC
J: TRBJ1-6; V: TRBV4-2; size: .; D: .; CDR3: CASSLGVTENSPLHF; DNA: TGTGCCAGCAGTTTAGGGGTGACAGAGAATTCACCCCTCCACTTT
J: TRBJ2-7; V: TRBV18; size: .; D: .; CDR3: CASSPPSGATYEQYF; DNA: TGTGCCAGCTCACCACCGTCAGGCGCCACCTACGAGCAGTACTTC
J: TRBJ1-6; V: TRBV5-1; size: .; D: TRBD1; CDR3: CASSSDGQAASPLHF; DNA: TGCGCCAGCAGCTCAGACGGACAGGCAGCATCACCCCTCCACTTT
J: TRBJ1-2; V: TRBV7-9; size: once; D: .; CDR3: CASSSQGTDGYTF; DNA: TGTGCCAGCAGCTCCCAGGGTACCGATGGCTACACCTTC
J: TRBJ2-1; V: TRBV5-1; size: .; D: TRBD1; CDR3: CASSLGQGPHNEQFF; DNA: TGCGCCAGCAGCCTAGGACAGGGTCCCCACAATGAGCAGTTCTTC
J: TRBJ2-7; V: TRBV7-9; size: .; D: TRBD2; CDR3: CASSLGLAGTREQYF; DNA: TGTGCCAGCAGCTTGGGACTAGCGGGAACAAGAGAGCAGTACTTC
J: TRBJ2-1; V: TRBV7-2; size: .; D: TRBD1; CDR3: CASSGGDRAYNEQFF; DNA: TGTGCCAGCAGCGGCGGTGACAGGGCCTACAATGAGCAGTTCTTC
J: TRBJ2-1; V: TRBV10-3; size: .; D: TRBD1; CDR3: CAISPGQTYNEQFF; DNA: TGTGCCATCAGTCCGGGACAGACATACAATGAGCAGTTCTTC
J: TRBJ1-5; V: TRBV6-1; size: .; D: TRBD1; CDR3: CASSDARGARQPQHF; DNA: TGTGCCAGCAGTGACGCCAGGGGGGCGAGACAGCCCCAGCATTTT
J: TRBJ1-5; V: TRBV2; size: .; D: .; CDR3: CASSEFTVSSNQPQHF; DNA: TGTGCCAGCAGTGAATTCACGGTCTCCAGCAATCAGCCCCAGCATTTT
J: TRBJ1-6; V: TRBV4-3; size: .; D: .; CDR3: CASSQEGTGSEPLHF; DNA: TGCGCCAGCAGCCAAGAAGGCACAGGGAGCGAGCCCCTCCACTTT
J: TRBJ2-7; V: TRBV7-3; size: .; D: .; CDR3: CASSPPSPDSTRSSYEQYF; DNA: TGTGCCAGCAGCCCCCCAAGCCCGGACAGCACCCGTTCCTCCTACGAGCAGTACTTC
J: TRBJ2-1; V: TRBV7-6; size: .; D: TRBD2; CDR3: CASSSRGGTSGRRSYNEQFF; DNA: TGTGCCAGCAGCTCTCGAGGGGGGACTAGCGGGAGGAGGTCCTACAATGAGCAGTTCTTC
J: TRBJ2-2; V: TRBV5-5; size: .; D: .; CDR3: CASRLGGTNTGELFF; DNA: TGTGCCAGCAGACTAGGGGGTACGAACACCGGGGAGCTGTTTTTT
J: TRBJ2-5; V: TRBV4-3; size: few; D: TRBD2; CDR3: CASSQGLAPTQYF; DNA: TGCGCCAGCAGCCAAGGACTAGCCCCGACCCAGTACTTC
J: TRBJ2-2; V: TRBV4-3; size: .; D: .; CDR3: CASSQVGGTGELFF; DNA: TGCGCCAGCAGCCAAGTAGGGGGAACCGGGGAGCTGTTTTTT
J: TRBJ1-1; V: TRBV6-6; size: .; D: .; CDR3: CASGRQDTEAFF; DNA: TGTGCCAGCGGTCGTCAGGACACTGAAGCTTTCTTT
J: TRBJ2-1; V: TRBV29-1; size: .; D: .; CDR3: CSVGLVSISEQFF; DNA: TGCAGCGTTGGGCTAGTATCCATCAGTGAGCAGTTCTTC
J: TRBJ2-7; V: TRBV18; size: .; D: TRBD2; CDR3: CASRAGTSGYEQYF; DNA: TGTGCCAGCAGGGCCGGGACTAGCGGATACGAGCAGTACTTC
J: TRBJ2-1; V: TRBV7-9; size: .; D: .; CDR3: CASSLSGNEQFF; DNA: TGTGCCAGCAGCTTGTCCGGCAATGAGCAGTTCTTC
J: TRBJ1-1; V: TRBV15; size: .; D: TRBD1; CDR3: CATSRDPTGQGTEAFF; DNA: TGTGCCACCAGCAGAGATCCCACGGGACAGGGCACTGAAGCTTTCTTT
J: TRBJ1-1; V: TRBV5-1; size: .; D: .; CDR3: CASTPSPGTQNTEAFF; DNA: TGCGCCAGCACCCCCTCACCCGGGACACAGAACACTGAAGCTTTCTTT
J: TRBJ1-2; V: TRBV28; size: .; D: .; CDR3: CASSSPPGSNYGYTF; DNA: TGTGCCAGCAGTTCACCCCCCGGGAGTAACTATGGCTACACCTTC
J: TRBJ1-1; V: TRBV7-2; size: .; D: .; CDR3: CASSLLETGNTEAFF; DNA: TGTGCCAGCAGCCTACTCGAGACGGGGAACACTGAAGCTTTCTTT
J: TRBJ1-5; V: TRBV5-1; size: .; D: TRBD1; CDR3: CASSTGVGSNQPQHF; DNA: TGCGCCAGCAGCACAGGGGTCGGTAGCAATCAGCCCCAGCATTTT
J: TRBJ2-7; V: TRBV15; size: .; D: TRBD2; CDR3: CATSRGGLAGYEQYF; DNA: TGTGCCACCAGCAGAGGGGGACTAGCGGGCTACGAGCAGTACTTC